These T cell receptor beta chains were read from a single sample in a study of cytomegalovirus exposure and HLA in healthy donors. TCRdb's copy holds only in-frame clones and misses some; the assay was immunoSEQ multiplex PCR. The table lists around 250,000 clones, nearly 90% of them singletons. Material for sequencing was PBMCs. The source of these receptors is a woman younger than 35 in good health and CMV-seronegative. Both conserved end residues are part of each CDR3. A D gene is named only where the DNA matches it firmly. Clone size appears in some rows only: once, few, many, or a class for an expanded clone.

D gene: TRBD1
clone size: .
J gene: TRBJ1-2
V gene: TRBV28
CDR3 protein: CASSIQTGAYGYTF
CDR3 DNA: TGTGCCAGCAGCATCCAGACAGGGGCCTATGGCTACACCTTC

D gene: .
clone size: .
J gene: TRBJ2-2
V gene: TRBV21-1
CDR3 protein: CASSNRAGQGAGELFF
CDR3 DNA: TGTGCCAGCAGCAATCGCGCGGGACAGGGTGCCGGGGAGCTGTTTTTT

D gene: TRBD1
clone size: .
J gene: TRBJ2-3
V gene: TRBV27
CDR3 protein: CASRGTGPGTDTQYF
CDR3 DNA: TGTGCCAGCAGGGGGACAGGACCTGGCACAGATACGCAGTATTTT

D gene: .
clone size: .
J gene: TRBJ1-5
V gene: TRBV6-6
CDR3 protein: CASSFSDQPQHF
CDR3 DNA: TGTGCCAGCAGTTTCAGCGATCAGCCCCAGCATTTT

D gene: TRBD1
clone size: .
J gene: TRBJ2-3
V gene: TRBV9
CDR3 protein: CASSVPLTGDRTDTQYF
CDR3 DNA: TGTGCCAGCAGCGTACCCCTGACAGGGGACCGCACAGATACGCAGTATTTT

D gene: .
clone size: .
J gene: TRBJ1-2
V gene: TRBV18
CDR3 protein: CASSPSEGVNYGYTF
CDR3 DNA: TGTGCCAGCTCACCCAGCGAGGGGGTCAACTATGGCTACACCTTC

D gene: TRBD2
clone size: .
J gene: TRBJ2-2
V gene: TRBV2
CDR3 protein: CASIAVAGGTGELFF
CDR3 DNA: TGTGCCAGCATAGCCGTAGCGGGAGGCACCGGGGAGCTGTTTTTT

D gene: .
clone size: .
J gene: TRBJ1-3
V gene: TRBV4-1
CDR3 protein: CASSQEVELYSGNTIYF
CDR3 DNA: TGCGCCAGCAGCCAAGAGGTCGAGCTTTACTCTGGAAACACCATATATTTT

D gene: .
clone size: .
J gene: TRBJ2-3
V gene: TRBV29-1
CDR3 protein: CSERRTAGPADTQYF
CDR3 DNA: TGCAGCGAGCGGAGGACCGCCGGTCCGGCAGATACGCAGTATTTT

D gene: .
clone size: .
J gene: TRBJ1-6
V gene: TRBV7-2
CDR3 protein: CASSGPWNSPLHF
CDR3 DNA: TGTGCCAGCAGCGGGCCGTGGAATTCACCCCTCCACTTT

D gene: .
clone size: .
J gene: TRBJ1-4
V gene: TRBV28
CDR3 protein: CASSSPPGGNEKLFF
CDR3 DNA: TGTGCCAGCAGTTCCCCCCCCGGGGGAAATGAAAAACTGTTTTTT

D gene: TRBD1
clone size: .
J gene: TRBJ1-2
V gene: TRBV29-1
CDR3 protein: CSVRQGDYGYTF
CDR3 DNA: TGCAGCGTCAGACAGGGGGACTATGGCTACACCTTC

D gene: .
clone size: few
J gene: TRBJ1-1
V gene: TRBV7-3
CDR3 protein: CASSLTNGESAFF
CDR3 DNA: TGTGCCAGCAGCTTAACGAACGGGGAGTCAGCTTTCTTT

D gene: TRBD2
clone size: .
J gene: TRBJ2-1
V gene: TRBV5-1
CDR3 protein: CASSFSGGEYNEQFF
CDR3 DNA: TGCGCCAGCAGCTTTAGCGGGGGGGAATACAATGAGCAGTTCTTC

D gene: TRBD2
clone size: .
J gene: TRBJ2-5
V gene: TRBV5-4
CDR3 protein: CASSLRSGGPPETQYF
CDR3 DNA: TGTGCCAGCAGCTTGAGGAGCGGGGGGCCGCCTGAGACCCAGTACTTC

D gene: .
clone size: .
J gene: TRBJ1-1
V gene: TRBV2
CDR3 protein: CASNRQNTEAFF
CDR3 DNA: TGTGCCAGCAACCGACAGAACACTGAAGCTTTCTTT

D gene: .
clone size: .
J gene: TRBJ2-2
V gene: TRBV25-1
CDR3 protein: CASRAGQLNTGELFF
CDR3 DNA: TGTGCCAGCAGGGCGGGACAGCTGAACACCGGGGAGCTGTTTTTT

D gene: TRBD1
clone size: .
J gene: TRBJ2-7
V gene: TRBV5-1
CDR3 protein: CASTELGQGSYEQHF
CDR3 DNA: TGCGCCAGCACCGAGCTGGGACAGGGTTCCTACGAGCAGCACTTC

D gene: TRBD1
clone size: .
J gene: TRBJ2-5
V gene: TRBV4-2
CDR3 protein: CASSQGQGGETQYF
CDR3 DNA: TGTGCCAGCAGCCAAGGACAGGGTGGAGAGACCCAGTACTTC

D gene: TRBD2
clone size: .
J gene: TRBJ2-7
V gene: TRBV5-1
CDR3 protein: CASSLGLAAFYEQYF
CDR3 DNA: TGCGCCAGCAGCCTCGGACTAGCGGCTTTCTACGAGCAGTACTTC

D gene: .
clone size: .
J gene: TRBJ2-7
V gene: TRBV27
CDR3 protein: CASSFLGHAGKYF
CDR3 DNA: TGTGCCAGCAGTTTCTTGGGGCATGCAGGAAAGTACTTC

D gene: .
clone size: .
J gene: TRBJ1-1
V gene: TRBV27
CDR3 protein: CASGSFGATEAFF
CDR3 DNA: TGTGCCAGCGGTAGCTTTGGGGCCACTGAAGCTTTCTTT

D gene: .
clone size: .
J gene: TRBJ1-1
V gene: TRBV10-1
CDR3 protein: CASAQGPNTEAFF
CDR3 DNA: TGCGCCAGCGCACAGGGACCAAACACTGAAGCTTTCTTT

D gene: TRBD1
clone size: .
J gene: TRBJ2-4
V gene: TRBV15
CDR3 protein: CATNRDRHVGIQYF
CDR3 DNA: TGTGCCACCAACAGGGACAGGCACGTCGGCATTCAGTACTTC

D gene: TRBD1
clone size: .
J gene: TRBJ2-1
V gene: TRBV28
CDR3 protein: CASRSLTGGFGNEQFF
CDR3 DNA: TGTGCCAGCAGGTCCCTAACAGGGGGCTTTGGCAATGAGCAGTTCTTC

D gene: TRBD2
clone size: .
J gene: TRBJ2-5
V gene: TRBV5-4
CDR3 protein: CASGTSGGSALETQYF
CDR3 DNA: TGTGCCAGCGGGACTAGCGGGGGGTCAGCGTTAGAGACCCAGTACTTC

D gene: TRBD1
clone size: .
J gene: TRBJ1-2
V gene: TRBV7-6
CDR3 protein: CASSLGRQGAFGYTF
CDR3 DNA: TGTGCCAGCAGCTTGGGCCGACAGGGGGCTTTTGGCTACACCTTC

D gene: .
clone size: .
J gene: TRBJ1-1
V gene: TRBV5-1
CDR3 protein: CASSATPGPIMNTEAFF
CDR3 DNA: TGCGCCAGCAGCGCTACCCCGGGTCCTATAATGAACACTGAAGCTTTCTTT

D gene: TRBD1
clone size: .
J gene: TRBJ1-1
V gene: TRBV5-1
CDR3 protein: CASSPRGTGGGYTEAFF
CDR3 DNA: TGCGCCAGCAGCCCGAGGGGGACAGGGGGCGGATACACTGAAGCTTTCTTT

D gene: .
clone size: .
J gene: TRBJ1-1
V gene: TRBV2
CDR3 protein: CASSQTGLNTEAFF
CDR3 DNA: TGTGCCAGCAGTCAAACAGGGTTGAACACTGAAGCTTTCTTT

D gene: .
clone size: .
J gene: TRBJ1-3
V gene: TRBV11-2
CDR3 protein: CASSIRDSGHLSSGNTIYF
CDR3 DNA: TGTGCCAGCAGCATACGGGACTCAGGCCATCTCTCCTCTGGGAACACCATATATTTT

D gene: TRBD1
clone size: .
J gene: TRBJ1-4
V gene: TRBV11-2
CDR3 protein: CASSLHGQGGSEKLFF
CDR3 DNA: TGTGCCAGCAGCTTACACGGACAGGGTGGGAGTGAAAAACTGTTTTTT

D gene: TRBD2
clone size: .
J gene: TRBJ2-1
V gene: TRBV5-6
CDR3 protein: CASSLSGGPYNEQFF
CDR3 DNA: TGTGCCAGCAGCTTGAGCGGGGGACCCTACAATGAGCAGTTCTTC

D gene: .
clone size: .
J gene: TRBJ1-2
V gene: TRBV7-2
CDR3 protein: CASSQEDRSWKGYTF
CDR3 DNA: TGTGCCAGCAGCCAAGAGGACAGATCTTGGAAAGGCTACACCTTC

D gene: .
clone size: .
J gene: TRBJ1-4
V gene: TRBV19
CDR3 protein: CASTNRVQSEKLFF
CDR3 DNA: TGTGCCAGTACCAACAGGGTACAGAGTGAAAAACTGTTTTTT

D gene: .
clone size: .
J gene: TRBJ2-1
V gene: TRBV9
CDR3 protein: CASSVDGRGEQFF
CDR3 DNA: TGTGCCAGCAGCGTGGATGGAAGGGGGGAGCAGTTCTTC

D gene: TRBD2
clone size: .
J gene: TRBJ2-2
V gene: TRBV7-6
CDR3 protein: CASSLLPSGTGELFF
CDR3 DNA: TGTGCCAGCAGCTTACTGCCTAGCGGCACCGGGGAGCTGTTTTTT

D gene: TRBD2
clone size: .
J gene: TRBJ2-3
V gene: TRBV27
CDR3 protein: CASSLWGLAESTDTQYF
CDR3 DNA: TGTGCCAGCAGTTTATGGGGACTAGCGGAGAGCACAGATACGCAGTATTTT

D gene: TRBD1
clone size: .
J gene: TRBJ1-5
V gene: TRBV19
CDR3 protein: CASSPDRAGQPQHF
CDR3 DNA: TGTGCCAGTAGCCCAGACAGGGCAGGTCAGCCCCAGCATTTT

D gene: TRBD1
clone size: .
J gene: TRBJ1-4
V gene: TRBV6-1
CDR3 protein: CASSVDRVEKLFF
CDR3 DNA: TGTGCCAGCAGTGTAGACAGGGTTGAAAAACTGTTTTTT